The 29 T cell receptor beta chains below all came from one sample that was sequenced in a study of T cell changes during pregnancy in multiple sclerosis. Some clones are missing from TCRdb's copy, which holds only in-frame ones; the method was immunoSEQ multiplex PCR. The sample has 70,000 or so clones, 92% seen once. The specimen comprised peripheral blood, sampled in the third trimester of pregnancy. The receptor source for this set is a female donor in good health, enrolled as a control in a pregnancy study.

The CDR3: CASSFGGDQPQHF. For the CDR3, the DNA is TGTGCCAGCAGCTTTGGGGGGGATCAGCCCCAGCATTTT. The V and J genes are TRBV5-4 and TRBJ1-5; D is possibly TRBD1 (5 bases). Deletions cut 2 bases from V and 5 bases from J, with 8 bases between. The CDR3 has 13 amino acids. Germline V gene sequence: CDR1 SGHNT, CDR2 YYREEE (reference sequence). Based on the CDR3 plus reference TRBV5-4 and TRBJ1-5, the full variable domain is ETGVTQSPTHLIKTRGQQVTLRCSSQSGHNTVSWYQQALGQGPQFIFQYYREEENGRGNFPPRFSGLQFPNYSSELNVNALELDDSALYLCASSFGGDQPQHFGDGTRLSIL.

This chain connects TRBV13 to TRBJ2-7; 9 positions agree with TRBD2. CDR1 is PRHDT, CDR2 FYEKMQ, per germline (reference sequence). The length of the CDR3 is 15 residues. V was pared by 5 bases and J by 6 bases, with 11 bases of the junction left unmatched. The CDR3 DNA reads as TGTGCCAGCAGCGGATGGGTAGCGGGGGACCTCGAGCAGTACTTC. Its protein product is CASSGWVAGDLEQYF.

The chain carries TRBV9 and TRBJ1-4, with 11 bases aligning to TRBD1. The V gene end was trimmed by 2 bases and the J gene end by 8 bases; junction bases not matched to a gene: 5. CDR3 length: 15 residues. Germline assignment: CDR1 SGDLS and CDR2 YYNGEE. The CDR3 here is CASSVRTGGGEKLFF. In DNA, the CDR3 is TGTGCCAGCAGCGTCCGGACAGGGGGCGGCGAAAAACTGTTTTTT.

CDR3 sequence reads: CASSFVRVSTDTQYF. The CDR3 DNA is TGTGCCAGCAGCTTCGTCCGAGTAAGCACAGATACGCAGTATTTT. V usage is TRBV11-2 and J usage is TRBJ2-3; D remains ambiguous. V lost 3 bases, J lost 0 bases, and 10 bases lay in between. Germline CDR1 is SGHAT and CDR2 is FQNNGV. CDR3 length: 15 amino acids.

The chain links TRBV28 to TRBJ2-3, with 10 positions matching TRBD1. Unmatched junction bases numbered 10, after V lost 7 bases and J lost 6 bases. Germline loops: CDR1 MDHEN, CDR2 SYDVKM. The CDR3 is made up of 15 amino acids. The CDR3 here is CASIWGDRGVDTQYF. CDR3 bases: TGTGCCAGCATCTGGGGGGACAGGGGCGTGGATACGCAGTATTTT.

The V gene is TRBV18, the J gene TRBJ2-1, with TRBD2 matching 13 bases. Per the germline V gene, CDR1 is KGHSH and CDR2 is LQKENI. There are 14 residues in the CDR3. The V gene end was trimmed by 6 bases and the J gene end by 5 bases; junction bases not matched to a gene: 1. The CDR3 reads CASSGLAGDNEQFF. CDR3 sequence (DNA): TGTGCCAGCTCCGGACTAGCGGGAGACAATGAGCAGTTCTTC.

V and J are TRBV19 and TRBJ2-1; 9 bases match TRBD2. With V trimmed by 6 bases and J by 4 bases, 7 bases remained unmatched. Germline V CDR1 and CDR2: LNHDA, SQIVND (reference sequence). CDR3 size: 15 residues. Here the CDR3 DNA reads TGTGCCAGTAGCCTGACTAGCGGAGATTACAATGAGCAGTTCTTC. It is translated as CASSLTSGDYNEQFF.

V is TRBV19 and J is TRBJ2-4; 11 bases are a match to TRBD2. Germline loops: CDR1 LNHDA, CDR2 SQIVND (reference sequence). Trimming removed 5 bases from V and 8 bases from J; junction bases left unmatched: 11. The CDR3 is 16 amino acids. CDR3 in DNA: TGTGCCAGTAGTTTCGGTAGCGGGGGGGCCGGGGACATTCAGTACTTC. It specifies CASSFGSGGAGDIQYF.

The V gene is TRBV27, the J gene TRBJ2-1; D is uncertain. The CDR3 runs 14 residues. In germline, CDR1 is MNHEY, CDR2 SMNVEV (reference sequence). V lost 7 bases to trimming and J lost 1 base, with 11 bases between them. The chain's CDR3 is CASTRVSSYNEQFF. The CDR3 DNA is TGTGCCAGCACCCGCGTGAGTTCCTACAATGAGCAGTTCTTC.

V is TRBV28 and J is TRBJ1-5; the match to TRBD1 covers 8 bases. V dropped 4 bases and J dropped 15; count of bases not matched to a gene: 11. CDR3 length: 13 amino acids. Germline V gene lookup returns CDR1 MDHEN and CDR2 SYDVKM. The CDR3 is CASSSSGTGGWHF. CDR3 DNA sequence: TGTGCCAGCAGTTCCTCCGGGACAGGAGGTTGGCATTTT.

In its sample, this clone was seen a few times. The J gene is TRBJ2-7, the V gene TRBV6-5; D is unclear. Per the germline V gene, CDR1 is MNHEY and CDR2 is SVGAGI. Trimming took 8 bases from V and 6 from J, leaving 8 bases between them. CDR3 length: 10 amino acids. The CDR3 loop reads CASGRSEQYF. The CDR3 region has the DNA TGTGCCAGCGGTCGGTCCGAGCAGTACTTC.

Here the CDR3 DNA reads TGTGCCAGCAGTTACCAGGGACTAGCGGGAGCCATCGAGCAGTACTTC. It yields the protein CASSYQGLAGAIEQYF. The V and J genes are TRBV6-5 and TRBJ2-7; 14 bases agree with TRBD2. The CDR3 totals 16 residues. V lost 2 bases to trimming and J lost 6 bases; unmatched junction nucleotides: 6. Germline V gene data show CDR1 as MNHEY and CDR2 as SVGAGI.

V usage is TRBV29-1 and J usage is TRBJ2-5, with TRBD1 matching over 9 bases. This CDR3 spans 13 amino acids. Germline V CDR1 and CDR2: SQVTM, ANQGSEA. With V trimmed by 2 bases and J by 5 bases, 3 bases remained unmatched. The CDR3: CSVETGGTETQYF. CDR3 coding DNA: TGCAGCGTTGAAACAGGGGGCACGGAGACCCAGTACTTC.

About this clone itself: At one end, the junction sequence differs from germline, possibly due to a read error. The same CDR3 is also encoded by other DNA sequences in this sample. This rearrangement joins TRBV5-4 to TRBJ2-7; D gene unclear. CDR1 is SGHNT and CDR2 is YYREEE in the germline V gene (reference sequence). The CDR3 totals 13 residues. The CDR3 sequence: CASSLAGSYEQYF. In DNA form, the CDR3 reads TGTGCCAGCAGTTTGGCAGGATCCTACGAGCAGTACTTC. Full variable domain (rest looked up from reference TRBV5-4 and TRBJ2-7): ETGVTQSPTHLIKTRGQQVTLRCSSQSGHNTVSWYQQALGQGPQFIFQYYREEENGRGNFPPRFSGLQFPNYSSELNVNALELDDSALYLCASSLAGSYEQYFGPGTRLTVT.

This chain links TRBV5-1 with TRBJ2-5, with 12 bases identical to TRBD1. Trimming at V came to 4 bases and at J to 6 bases, leaving 7 bases not matched to a gene. CDR1 and CDR2 (germline): SGHRS, YFSETQ. The CDR3 spans 15 residues. CDR3 sequence (DNA): TGCGCCAGCAGCAATGCCGGGACAGGGGGCAAGACCCAGTACTTC. Encoded protein: CASSNAGTGGKTQYF.

This clone showed up just once. The chain uses TRBV7-9 and TRBJ2-7, with 9 nucleotides matching TRBD1. This CDR3 has 14 residues. The J segment lost 4 bases and the V segment lost 5 bases, leaving 6 bases of the junction unmatched. Germline loops: CDR1 SEHNR, CDR2 FQNEAQ (reference sequence). The CDR3, as DNA: TGTGCCAGCAGCAATACAGGGGGCGAATACGAGCAGTACTTC. It yields the protein CASSNTGGEYEQYF.

Here the CDR3 DNA reads TGTGCCAGTAGTATAACGGGAGCCACAGATACGCAGTATTTT. This sequence encodes CASSITGATDTQYF. V is TRBV19 and J is TRBJ2-3; maybe TRBD2 (6 bases). Trimming took off 2 bases at V and 2 bases at J, with 8 bases between the two ends. The CDR3 is 14 residues long. Germline assignment: CDR1 LNHDA and CDR2 SQIVND (reference sequence).

The chain joins TRBV18 to TRBJ1-1; D unresolved. The CDR3 loop spans 12 amino acids. The germline V gene encodes CDR1 KGHSH and CDR2 LQKENI. V dropped 1 base and J dropped 8 bases, with 8 bases sitting between them. The CDR3, as DNA: TGTGCCAGCTCACCACAGGGCGGGGAAGCTTTCTTT. It yields the protein CASSPQGGEAFF.

The chain links TRBV30 to TRBJ2-7; 7 bases fit TRBD1. V gave up 2 bases and J gave up 2 bases; unmatched junction bases: 9. Germline V CDR1 and CDR2: GTSNPN, SVGIG (reference sequence). This CDR3 is built from 15 residues. Here the CDR3 reads CAWSHNHRGTYEQYF. Written as DNA, the CDR3 is TGTGCCTGGAGTCACAACCACAGGGGAACCTACGAGCAGTACTTC. Complete variable domain (other parts from reference TRBV30 and TRBJ2-7): SQTIHQWPATLVQPVGSPLSLECTVEGTSNPNLYWYRQAAGRGLQLLFYSVGIGQISSEVPQNLSASRPQDRQFILSSKKLLLSDSGFYLCAWSHNHRGTYEQYFGPGTRLTVT.

This clone occurred many times. The chain uses TRBV11-2 and TRBJ2-1; 8 bases fit TRBD2. V lost 3 bases, J lost 4 bases, and 8 bases stayed unmatched. Germline lookup yields CDR1 SGHAT and CDR2 FQNNGV. The CDR3 runs 16 residues. The CDR3 sequence is CASSFGLAEWYNEQFF. CDR3 DNA sequence: TGTGCCAGCAGCTTTGGACTAGCCGAGTGGTACAATGAGCAGTTCTTC. The full variable domain, its missing parts supplied by reference TRBV11-2 and TRBJ2-1, is EAGVAQSPRYKIIEKRQSVAFWCNPISGHATLYWYQQILGQGPKLLIQFQNNGVVDDSQLPKDRFSAERLKGVDSTLKIQPAKLEDSAVYLCASSFGLAEWYNEQFFGPGTRLTVL.

This chain connects TRBV28 to TRBJ2-7; 11 positions agree with TRBD1. This CDR3 has 17 amino acids. From germline, CDR1 is MDHEN and CDR2 SYDVKM. The trim removed 4 bases at V and 5 bases at J, leaving 13 bases unmatched. CDR3 DNA: TGTGCCAGCAGTTCCCGGACAGGGGGCGCGGGGGACCACGAGCAGTACTTC. This gives the protein CASSSRTGGAGDHEQYF.

The chain carries TRBV30 and TRBJ1-4, with 7 bases lining up with TRBD1. Germline loops: CDR1 GTSNPN, CDR2 SVGIG (reference sequence). The ends lost 3 bases at V and 6 bases at J; junction bases unmatched: 4. The CDR3 runs to 13 residues. The CDR3 spells CAWRDDRDEKLFF. As DNA, the CDR3 is TGTGCCTGGAGGGACGACAGGGATGAAAAACTGTTTTTT.

The J gene is TRBJ1-1, the V gene TRBV7-2; no definite D call. The V end was cut by 3 bases, the J end by 5 bases, with 7 bases between. The V gene's germline CDR1 is SGHTA and CDR2 FQGNSA. CDR3 size: 12 residues. CDR3 amino acids: CASSFYGTEAFF. Written as DNA, the CDR3 is TGTGCCAGCAGCTTCTACGGGACTGAAGCTTTCTTT.

The chain joins TRBV4-1 to TRBJ2-5, with D possibly matching TRBD2 (6 bases). The CDR3 totals 12 residues. Looked up from germline, CDR1 is MGHRA and CDR2 is YSYEKL. V lost 1 base and J lost 10, with 10 bases in between. DNA for the CDR3: TGCGCCAGCAGCCAAGTGGGACTCGACCAGTACTTC. Encoded protein: CASSQVGLDQYF.

The chain couples TRBV7-2 to TRBJ2-1; 7 bases line up with TRBD2. Trimming removed 7 bases from V and 9 bases from J; junction bases left unmatched: 15. From germline, CDR1 is SGHTA and CDR2 FQGNSA. This CDR3 contains 15 residues. CDR3 in DNA: TGTGCCAGCACCCCCGGGCGTGGGGAGGGGCTTGAGCAGTTCTTC. This sequence encodes CASTPGRGEGLEQFF. Full variable domain (rest looked up from reference TRBV7-2 and TRBJ2-1): GAGVSQSPSNKVTEKGKDVELRCDPISGHTALYWYRQSLGQGLEFLIYFQGNSAPDKSGLPSDRFSAERTGGSVSTLTIQRTQQEDSAVYLCASTPGRGEGLEQFFGPGTRLTVL.

This chain connects TRBV7-9 to TRBJ1-1; TRBD1 agrees at 9 bases. V lost 3 bases, J lost 1 base, and 9 bases stayed unmatched. From germline, CDR1 is SEHNR and CDR2 FQNEAQ (reference sequence). This CDR3 contains 17 residues. The CDR3 is CASSFGTGSVTNTEAFF. CDR3 DNA: TGTGCCAGCAGCTTTGGGACAGGGTCTGTAACGAACACTGAAGCTTTCTTT.

The V gene is TRBV7-9, the J gene TRBJ2-3; no clear D gene. Trimming removed 1 base from V and 1 base from J, with 12 bases in between. Germline-derived CDR1 and CDR2 are SEHNR and FQNEAQ (reference sequence). This CDR3 is 16 amino acids long. In DNA, the CDR3 is TGTGCCAGCAGCTTAGTTGGCTTCTCAGGCACAGATACGCAGTATTTT. It yields the protein CASSLVGFSGTDTQYF.

This CDR3 reads CAIRGLAGDPSYEQYF. DNA of the CDR3: TGTGCCATCAGGGGACTAGCGGGGGACCCCTCCTACGAGCAGTACTTC. V and J are TRBV10-3 and TRBJ2-7, with TRBD2 identical over 14 bases. The CDR3 consists of 16 residues. V was clipped by 6 bases and J by 0 bases; unmatched bases: 4. Germline values: CDR1 ENHRY, CDR2 SYGVKD.

The chain is built from TRBV5-6 and TRBJ2-5, with D possibly matching TRBD1 (5 bases). CDR3 length equals 13 residues. Between the trimmed V and J ends, which lost 1 base and 5 bases, there was a span of 9 bases. CDR1 SGHDT and CDR2 YYEEEE come from the germline V gene. CDR3 residues: CASSLTGGETQYF. The CDR3 coding sequence is TGTGCCAGCAGCTTGACAGGCGGCGAGACCCAGTACTTC.